This entry lists 10 T cell receptor beta chains sequenced from one sample in a study of blood T cell repertoires in COVID-19. The assay was immunoSEQ multiplex PCR, and TCRdb's table has in-frame clones only and misses some. The table lists about 140,000 clones, 81% of them singletons. Sequencing was carried out using peripheral blood. The receptors come from a woman aged 60-75 years with active or convalescent COVID-19.

This chain connects TRBV4-1 to TRBJ2-6; tentative D call: TRBD1 (5 bases). The CDR3 contains 15 residues. Per the germline V gene, CDR1 is MGHRA and CDR2 is YSYEKL. Trimming shortened V by 2 bases and J by 2 bases, and 7 bases separated the two germline ends. CDR3 DNA: TGCGCCAGCAGCCAACAGGGTGCTGGGGCCAACGTCCTGACTTTC. Its translation is CASSQQGAGANVLTF.

This clone was recorded once. The chain couples TRBV28 to TRBJ2-7, with 8 bases identical to TRBD1. Germline V lookup: CDR1 MDHEN, CDR2 SYDVKM. The CDR3 sequence is 15 residues long. Trimming cost V 2 bases and J 3 bases; bases outside gene matches: 6. The CDR3 nucleotides are TGTGCCAGCAGTTTACCACAGGGGGTCGGCTACGAGCAGTACTTC. The encoded protein is CASSLPQGVGYEQYF.

The chain carries TRBV11-2 and TRBJ1-1; D is uncertain. From germline, CDR1 is SGHAT and CDR2 FQNNGV. The CDR3 runs 14 residues. Between the trimmed V and J ends, which lost 0 bases and 10 bases, there was a span of 15 bases. The CDR3 DNA sequence: TGTGCCAGCAGCTTAGATCCTCTGTATGCGGCAGCTTTCTTT. This translates into CASSLDPLYAAAFF.

This clone is a singleton in its sample. V gene TRBV3-1 (or the pseudogene TRBV3-2) combines with J gene TRBJ2-7; TRBD2 matches 7 bases. The CDR3 has 21 amino acids. Germline trimming cut 0 bases from V and 4 bases from J; bases unmatched to any gene: 24. Germline V gene lookup returns CDR1 LGHDT and CDR2 YNNKEL (reference sequence). The CDR3 nucleotides read TGTGCCAGCAGCCAAGATCCGGTAGCGGGCGACCAAGACCGGGATTTGTACGAGCAGTACTTC. This translates into CASSQDPVAGDQDRDLYEQYF.

This clone occurred a few times. V usage is TRBV7-9 and J usage is TRBJ1-6; D might be TRBD1 (5 bases). The V end was cut by 4 bases, the J end by 6 bases, with 10 bases between. The CDR3 contains 14 residues. In germline, CDR1 is SEHNR, CDR2 FQNEAQ (reference sequence). Here the CDR3 reads CASSSSRVNSPLHF. DNA for the CDR3: TGTGCCAGCAGCTCTTCCAGGGTTAATTCACCCCTCCACTTT. Complete variable domain (other parts from reference TRBV7-9 and TRBJ1-6): DTGVSQNPRHKITKRGQNVTFRCDPISEHNRLYWYRQTLGQGPEFLTYFQNEAQLEKSRLLSDRFSAERPKGSFSTLEIQRTEQGDSAMYLCASSSSRVNSPLHFGNGTRLTVT.

This rearrangement joins TRBV5-4 to TRBJ2-5, with D tentatively TRBD1 (6 bases). The germline gives CDR1 SGHNT, CDR2 YYREEE (reference sequence). The CDR3 length is 14 residues. V was clipped by 2 bases and J by 5 bases, with 13 bases between them. The CDR3 sequence is CASSFAGVVETQYF. The CDR3 bases are TGTGCCAGCAGCTTCGCAGGGGTCGTGGAGACCCAGTACTTC.

The V gene is TRBV19, the J gene TRBJ2-1, with TRBD2 as a possible D gene (6 bases). This CDR3 is 16 amino acids long. V dropped 4 bases and J dropped 4 bases, with 17 bases sitting between them. Germline V CDR1 and CDR2: LNHDA, SQIVND (reference sequence). The chain's CDR3 is CASSSPLRDRYNEQFF. Here the CDR3 DNA reads TGTGCCAGTAGTAGTCCCCTGCGGGACCGATACAATGAGCAGTTCTTC.

This clone was observed a single time. V and J are TRBV28 and TRBJ1-2, with D tentatively TRBD1 (6 bases). Trimming shortened V by 9 bases and J by 10 bases, and 27 bases separated the two germline ends. CDR1 is MDHEN, CDR2 SYDVKM, per germline. This CDR3 is 15 amino acids long. DNA of the CDR3: TGTGCCAGTGGGGTACAGGGTACAACCCTTAGTGCCTACACCTTC. It is translated as CASGVQGTTLSAYTF.

The chain has TRBV9 and TRBJ2-2; tentative D call: TRBD1 (6 bases). Germline assignment: CDR1 SGDLS and CDR2 YYNGEE. This CDR3 has 16 amino acids. Trimming shortened V by 0 bases and J by 5 bases, and 14 bases separated the two germline ends. DNA for the CDR3: TGTGCCAGCAGCGTAGCTGGGCAGGGGAATACCGGGGAGCTGTTTTTT. This translates into CASSVAGQGNTGELFF.

This clone appeared once. The V call is TRBV28, the J call TRBJ1-4; D is ambiguous. Per the germline V gene, CDR1 is MDHEN and CDR2 is SYDVKM. The V and J ends lost 4 bases and 12 bases respectively, with 12 bases between them. The CDR3 has 12 residues. The CDR3 sequence: CASSSLQTQLFF. CDR3 bases: TGTGCCAGCAGTTCCCTACAGACCCAACTGTTTTTT.